Given below is one T cell receptor beta chain in context. Antigen unknown. With 2 bases clipped from V and 0 bases from J, the junction kept 1 base outside the gene matches. The CDR3 is made up of 14 amino acids. The germline gives CDR1 MGHRA, CDR2 YSYEKL. The data originate from a study of T cells in Graves' hyperthyroidism and ophthalmopathy. General study points: Most clonotypes that expanded in the thyroid above 0.001 also showed up in blood.

It was RNA transcripts that yielded the amplified TCR beta CDR3 regions. The HTBI primer set drove a first-round RT-PCR of the TCR CDR3. MiXCR, applied by TCRdb to the multiplex PCR reads, yields one record per CDR3 protein. The sample lists more than 350,000 distinct CDR3 sequences; roughly 15% were seen once. Uncontrolled infection, other autoimmune disease, pregnancy or lactation barred patients from enrollment. The chain is built from TRBV4-1 and TRBJ2-7, with TRBD1 matching 7 bases. Sequencing was done on a sample of blood. This clonotype originated in a woman aged 55-69 years with Graves' ophthalmopathy. CDR3 nucleotides: TGCGCCAGCAGCCAACGGGACAGCTCCTACGAGCAGTACTTC. Protein product: CASSQRDSSYEQYF.